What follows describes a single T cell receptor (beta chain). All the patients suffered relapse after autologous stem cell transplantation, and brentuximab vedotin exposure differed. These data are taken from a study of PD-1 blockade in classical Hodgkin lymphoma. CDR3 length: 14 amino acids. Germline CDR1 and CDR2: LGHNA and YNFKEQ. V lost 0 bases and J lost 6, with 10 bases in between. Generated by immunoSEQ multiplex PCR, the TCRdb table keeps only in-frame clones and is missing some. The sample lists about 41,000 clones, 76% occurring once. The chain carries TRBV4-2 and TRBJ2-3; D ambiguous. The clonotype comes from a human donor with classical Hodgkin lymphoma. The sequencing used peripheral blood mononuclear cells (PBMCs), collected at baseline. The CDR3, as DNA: TGTGCCAGCAGCCAAGAAGCACCACTGGATACGCAGTATTTT. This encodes CASSQEAPLDTQYF.